The entry below gives a single T cell receptor (beta chain) sequence along with its context. The CDR3 is 15 amino acids. The junction had 7 bases not matched to a gene; V was cut back by 3 bases and J by 5 bases. Looked up from germline, CDR1 is SGHTA and CDR2 is FQGNSA. The data originate from a study of blood T cell repertoires in COVID-19. Study overall: Acute and convalescent COVID-19 samples came from the United States, Italy and Spain. T cells, B-cell-depleted T cells, or PBMCs supplied cDNA or gDNA.

Per the original methods: Amplifying reference gene primers gave estimates of nucleated cell counts. TCRdb keeps only in-frame clones here, not all; method: immunoSEQ multiplex PCR. D and trimming were read from the DNA, whereas the V and J calls and clone size are those reported in that table. The sample has some 190,000 clones; 75% to 85% are singletons. V usage is TRBV7-2 and J usage is TRBJ2-1, with 7 bases identical to TRBD2. The sequencing input was peripheral blood. The sequence came from a man between 60 and 70 years old with acute or convalescent COVID-19. The CDR3 is CASSFYWGGDNEQFF. Here the CDR3 DNA reads TGTGCCAGCAGCTTTTATTGGGGAGGGGACAATGAGCAGTTCTTC.